This T cell receptor (beta chain) is drawn from a study of T cell responses to AZD1222 COVID-19 vaccine. Background on the study: Pooling covered second doses at about 4 or about 12 weeks. Whole-study results and caveats: Two AZD1222 doses significantly raised spike-specific TCR breadth and depth over controls.

Sequencing used immunoSEQ multiplex PCR; TCRdb keeps in-frame clones, though not all of them. The sample includes about 260,000 clones, more than 85% seen only once; the top ten take about 0.5%. Concerning this clone: Its target is unknown.

V lost 8 bases to trimming and J lost 3 bases, with 17 bases between them. Germline assignment: CDR1 MNHEY and CDR2 SVGAGI. The CDR3 is made up of 14 amino acids. This sequence was found in an adult in good health. The rearrangement links TRBV6-5 to TRBJ2-7, with D unclear. The specimen was peripheral blood, collected on day 0 of AZD1222 vaccination. CDR3 loop: CASPVLRRLYEQYF. Written as DNA, the CDR3 is TGTGCCAGCCCCGTCCTTAGAAGGCTCTACGAGCAGTACTTC.